This T cell receptor beta chain was captured in a study of circulating and synovial CD4+ cells in juvenile arthritis. Germline CDR1 is LNHNV and CDR2 is YYDKDF (reference sequence). The ends were cut back, 3 bases at V and 7 bases at J, with 19 bases in the middle. CDR3 length equals 17 residues. Notes on this clone: Its matching antigen is unknown. The sample contains more than one DNA sequence encoding this CDR3.

Whole-study findings and limits: These repertoires were less diverse than bulk blood CD4 repertoires. Bulk blood CD4 samples held at least an order of magnitude more or fewer genomes than CPL.

Profiled with immunoSEQ multiplex PCR; TCRdb holds only in-frame clones, not every one. Of about 16,000 clones detected, more than 75% appear once; the ten largest clones hold approximately 0.7%. Patients with active juvenile idiopathic arthritis donated these samples. The chain has TRBV15 and TRBJ1-6; maybe TRBD1 (6 bases). This sequence was found in a human donor with juvenile idiopathic arthritis. Sequenced input: CD4+ T cells from blood. As DNA, the CDR3 is TGTGCCACCAGCAGGACCAAGGACAGCTCGAAGAATTCACCCCTCCACTTT. Encoded protein: CATSRTKDSSKNSPLHF.